One T cell receptor beta chain is described in this entry. The target of this receptor is not known. Within one base of it there is no much larger clone, and no base qualities were kept. The immunoSEQ Assay, a bias-controlled multiplex PCR, was used to amplify TCRbeta CDR3 regions from genomic DNA. The original pipeline was this. Within the assay, amplification of reference gene primers was used to estimate how many nucleated cells each sample contained. To quantify the absolute abundance of each unique TCRbeta CDR3 rearrangement, sequence reads were collapsed and filtered. For each sample, productive Simpson clonality was calculated by taking the square root of Simpson's diversity index across productive rearrangements. This is the immuneACCESS table as TCRdb keeps it, with only in-frame sequences that have V and J called. A part of the clones is gone; compared with another copy, unresolved V genes explain less than half, and the rest is unexplained. V, J and clone size reflect that table, while D and trimming were determined from the DNA. The sample data list about 400,000 clones, and about 83% of these were observed just once. 10% of the sample lies in the top ten.

This sample is drawn from a study of blood T cell repertoires in COVID-19 (dated by TCRdb to 2018 to 2020). Study-level background: Samples from collaborators originated in the United States, Italy and Spain and spanned both the acute and convalescent phases of COVID-19. The prospective study material was composed of cDNA or gDNA derived from T cells, B-cell-depleted T cells, or PBMCs. The dataset comprised deeply sampled blood TCRbeta repertoires from subjects exposed to, actively infected with, or recovered from COVID-19. The repertoires were released in a freely available public database intended as a resource for research on the immune response to SARS-CoV-2. The samples were drawn from two sources: the first 160 participants of the ongoing ImmuneRACE study, and 1,254 subjects contributed by 6 global collaborators. Nearly every sample came with metadata listing a de-identified subject ID, COVID-19 status, age in years and sex. Where available, HLA class I and class II types were taken from metadata supplied by the sample provider and were not determined by assay-based typing.

Enrolling through a virtual design, the prospective study's participants ranged in age from roughly 18 to 100 years and lived across 24 United States geographic areas. To assign participants to cohorts, the prospective study relied on clinical history that participants themselves reported in a screening survey and a study questionnaire. Recovered participants in ImmuneRACE Cohort 3 were defined by two consecutive negative NP/OP PCR tests, clearance by a healthcare professional, or resolution of symptoms. Each participant in the prospective study had whole blood, serum and a nasopharyngeal or oropharyngeal swab collected by mobile phlebotomists. Additional blood draws and questionnaires over an approximately 2-month period could optionally be provided by prospective study participants. Blood samples from the prospective study were shipped frozen or at room temperature prior to DNA extraction. Study-wide conclusions, independent of this receptor: The quantity of clinical and demographic metadata differed by source and by participant and was supplied without curation.

The sequence was collected from a woman aged 50 to 60 who had recovered from COVID-19. Material for sequencing was PBMCs or T cells enriched from blood (not recorded which).

The CDR3 reads as follows: CATRDPDRGRNQPQHF. The sequence in DNA is TGTGCCACCAGAGACCCGGACAGGGGGCGAAATCAGCCCCAGCATTTT. Recombination joined TRBV15 with TRBJ1-5; TRBD1 lines up with 11 middle nucleotides. CDR1 LNHNV and CDR2 YYDKDF were looked up in the germline V gene (reference sequence). From the cysteine up to the phenylalanine, the CDR3 has a length of 16 residues. The kept DNA is CDR3 alone, 48 bases in frame from the first base. Here V drops 6 bases and J drops 4 bases, and the junction holds 8 bases not matched to any gene. The variable domain in full, with residues beyond the CDR3 obtained from the reference TRBV15 and TRBJ1-5 genes, is DAMVIQNPRYQVTQFGKPVTLSCSQTLNHNVMYWYQQKSSQAPKLLFHYYDKDFNNEADTPDNFQSRRPNTSFCFLDIRSPGLGDTAMYLCATRDPDRGRNQPQHFGDGTRLSIL.